This TCR beta chain was sequenced for a study of blood T cells in healthy people across ages. Study results and limitations: Across the age range, TCR beta diversity per million T cells fell in a roughly linear way.

The V and J ends lost 2 bases and 1 base respectively, with 13 bases between them. Germline-derived CDR1 and CDR2 are SGHRS and YFSETQ. The CDR3 consists of 16 residues. PCR was performed a second time for about 6 to 12 cycles using a sample-barcoded 5' primer and a J-beta primer mix. TCRdb re-called the 5' RACE reads through MiXCR, storing one row per CDR3 protein. Among around 780,000 distinct CDR3 sequences, roughly 24% were seen once, and the ten largest hold about 2.9%. This clonotype appeared a few times. Its antigen is unknown. These data were likewise used in another study, on T cells of mothers and their children.

The V call is TRBV5-1, the J call TRBJ1-3, with D possibly matching TRBD1 (6 bases). Sequences were obtained from blood. The receptor was derived from a boy younger than 18 in good health. Here the CDR3 DNA reads TGCGCCAGCAGCTTCGGGACACTTTTTTCTGGAAACACCATATATTTT. This sequence encodes CASSFGTLFSGNTIYF.